This T cell receptor beta chain was identified during a study of OX40 agonist ivuxolimab in advanced cancers. Describing the broader study: Ivuxolimab was an agonistic, fully human IgG2 monoclonal antibody directed against OX40 (CD134), a costimulatory receptor. Intravenous ivuxolimab was administered to patients every 2 weeks at six dose levels: 0.01, 0.1, 0.3, 1.5, 3 and 10 mg/kg. Peripheral TCRbeta sequencing was intended to test whether TCR sequence diversity was altered and clonal T-cell expansion was caused by ivuxolimab. Partial responses occurred in three dose-escalation patients: two with cutaneous melanoma and one with hepatocellular carcinoma. Prior anti-PD-1, anti-PD-L1 or anti-CTLA-4 therapy was permitted, and approximately 40% of dose-escalation patients had received checkpoint inhibitors. In the dose-escalation cohort, approximately 80% of patients were male, and the mean age was roughly 56 years with a range of roughly 23 to 90. The monotherapy dose-escalation portion (N of about 49 patients) of the phase I ivuxolimab trial is reported in the paper. Among the roughly 54 dose-escalation patients, about 19 had hepatocellular carcinoma, around 15 melanoma, 9 renal cell carcinoma and 9 head and neck cancer. The study at large found these results: After ivuxolimab, more expanded clones were found on average in CD8+ T cells than in CD4+ T cells. Which antigens the clonally expanded peripheral T cells were specific for was not determined. At doses from 0.1 to 3.0 mg/kg, clonal expansion was seen in both CD4+ and CD8+ blood T cells between baseline and week 6. Low levels of normalized T-cell clonal expansion were also seen in some nonresponding patients. In partial responders in the 0.1-3.0 mg/kg groups, normalized peripheral clonal expansion was found to be among the lowest, especially among CD8+ T cells.

For this clone: The specificity of this receptor is unknown. Base quality data are lacking; no much larger clone is found one base away.

V loses 4 bases of germline sequence and J loses 0 bases, and the interval between the two ends is 13 bases. According to the germline V gene, CDR1 reads SNHLY and CDR2 reads FYNNEI. The CDR3 covers 15 residues, taking in both the cysteine and the phenylalanine. Only the CDR3 portion is preserved as DNA: 45 bases, with reading frame beginning at the first base. Genomic DNA was extracted from sorted cells for sequencing of the TCRbeta CDR3 region. The immunoSEQ Assay was used for sequencing of TCRbeta CDR3 regions. TCRdb took this table from immuneACCESS and kept in-frame rearrangements with V and J called. Such tables lack part of the clones; where checked against another copy, unresolved V genes explain under half of the gap, and the rest is unexplained. The sample yields more than 55,000 clones; 80% to 95% were counted once. The ten top clones hold around 15% of the sample. The trial excluded patients who had a history of autoimmune disease or who were on systemic immunosuppression. Peripheral blood for TCR sequencing was drawn from every dose cohort at baseline, at cycle 4 day 1 and at cycle 7 day 1. The samples were drawn from a first-in-human, open-label, multicenter phase I dose-escalation trial of ivuxolimab. Adults with locally advanced or metastatic melanoma, renal cell carcinoma, hepatocellular carcinoma or head and neck squamous cell carcinoma were enrolled in the trial. Before TCR sequencing, CD4+ and CD8+ T cells were separately sorted from peripheral blood.

Material: CD4+ or CD8+ T cells sorted from blood, obtained in a trial of the OX40 agonist ivuxolimab. The sequence derives from an adult with an advanced solid tumor such as melanoma, head and neck, liver or kidney cancer. The sequence joins TRBV2 to TRBJ2-7, with no confident D gene call. Here is the DNA: TGTGCCAGCAGTGTTTTTGACTTTACCTCCTACGAGCAGTACTTC. It translates to CASSVFDFTSYEQYF.